The clone carrying this T cell receptor (beta chain) has a handful of counts. Its cognate antigen is unknown. These data come from a study of T cells after yellow fever vaccination. General study results and limits: CD4 and CD8 compartments shared a small share of clonotypes, likely from convergent recombination. Most clones from primary vaccination resurfaced after the booster (nearly 97% CD4, over 75% CD8). The secondary response showed a weaker magnitude and a faster peak, day 5 versus 15.

Trimming took 3 bases from V and 11 from J, leaving 13 bases between them. The germline gives CDR1 MDHEN, CDR2 SYDVKM. The CDR3 totals 12 residues. TCRdb re-called the 5' RACE reads with MiXCR, one entry per CDR3 protein. Here the sample spans 25,000 to 30,000 distinct CDR3 sequences, around 5% being singletons. The sequence derives from a young man who received the YFV17D yellow fever vaccine. This sample comprised CD8+ T cells sorted from PBMCs, obtained 10 days after the yellow fever booster vaccination. This chain links TRBV28 with TRBJ2-5; the D is unclear. The chain's CDR3 is CASSLNINQQYF. The CDR3 DNA reads TGTGCCAGCAGTTTGAATATTAACCAACAGTACTTC.